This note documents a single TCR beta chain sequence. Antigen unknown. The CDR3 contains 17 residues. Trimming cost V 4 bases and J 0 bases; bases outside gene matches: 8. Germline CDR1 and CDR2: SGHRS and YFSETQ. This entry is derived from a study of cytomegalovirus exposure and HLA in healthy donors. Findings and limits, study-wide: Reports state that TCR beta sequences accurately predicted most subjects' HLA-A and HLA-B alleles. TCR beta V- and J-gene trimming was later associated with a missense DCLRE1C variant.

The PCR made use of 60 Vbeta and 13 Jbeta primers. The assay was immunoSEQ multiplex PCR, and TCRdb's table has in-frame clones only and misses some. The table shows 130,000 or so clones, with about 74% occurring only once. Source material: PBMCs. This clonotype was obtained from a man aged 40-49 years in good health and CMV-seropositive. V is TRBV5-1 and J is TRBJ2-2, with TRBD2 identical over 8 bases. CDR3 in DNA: TGCGCCAGCAGCGGAGAGGTAGCGGGGTCGAACACCGGGGAGCTGTTTTTT. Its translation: CASSGEVAGSNTGELFF.